These 14 T cell receptor beta chains were sequenced from one sample in a study of PD-L1 blockade in urothelial cancer. Documented time point: peripheral blood 6 weeks after treatment start. Profiled with immunoSEQ multiplex PCR; TCRdb holds only in-frame clones, not every one. The sample has 45,000 to 60,000 clones, 88% seen once. The specimen comprised PBMCs, sampled around atezolizumab (anti-PD-L1) treatment. The receptors originated from a man aged 55 to 70 with urothelial cancer.

Details on this clone: Other DNA sequences from this sample encode an identical CDR3 as well. The V call is TRBV18, the J call TRBJ1-2; TRBD1 aligns across 7 bases. Germline V gene data show CDR1 as KGHSH and CDR2 as LQKENI. This CDR3 is 14 amino acids long. Trimming at V came to 0 bases and at J to 5 bases, leaving 3 bases not matched to a gene. Here the CDR3 DNA reads TGTGCCAGCTCACCACCGGGACAGAATTATGGCTACACCTTC. Translating it yields CASSPPGQNYGYTF. Full variable domain (missing parts from reference TRBV18 and TRBJ1-2): NAGVMQNPRHLVRRRGQEARLRCSPMKGHSHVYWYRQLPEEGLKFMVYLQKENIIDESGMPKERFSAEFPKEGPSILRIQQVVRGDSAAYFCASSPPGQNYGYTFGSGTRLTVV.

The V gene is TRBV6-1, the J gene TRBJ1-1; maybe TRBD1 (6 bases). Germline V gene lookup returns CDR1 MNHNS and CDR2 SASEGT. The CDR3 totals 13 residues. Trimming took off 4 bases at V and 4 bases at J, with 10 bases between the two ends. The CDR3 spells CASSGTGLTEAFF. The CDR3 DNA sequence: TGTGCCAGCAGTGGAACAGGGCTCACTGAAGCTTTCTTT.

V usage is TRBV2 and J usage is TRBJ1-3; weak D call: TRBD1 (6 bases). Per germline, CDR1 SNHLY and CDR2 FYNNEI. Trimming took 2 bases from V and 14 from J, leaving 16 bases between them. There are 13 residues in the CDR3. DNA for the CDR3: TGTGCCAGCAGTGAACGGCAGGGGTTAGAGGTATATTTT. Its protein is CASSERQGLEVYF.

The chain couples TRBV7-9 to TRBJ2-2; 8 nucleotides align to TRBD2. The trim removed 6 bases at V and 4 bases at J, leaving 10 bases unmatched. CDR1 is SEHNR, CDR2 FQNEAQ, per germline (reference sequence). This CDR3 has 16 amino acids. CDR3 region: CASSSVAGGGTGELFF. The CDR3 DNA reads as TGTGCCAGCAGTTCTGTGGCGGGAGGAGGCACCGGGGAGCTGTTTTTT.

This sequence joins TRBV19 and TRBJ2-6; the D gene is possibly TRBD1 (5 bases). V was cut by 5 bases and J by 0 bases, with 14 bases left in between. CDR3 length equals 17 residues. Germline values: CDR1 LNHDA, CDR2 SQIVND (reference sequence). CDR3 DNA sequence: TGTGCCAGTAGTTATCGGCCAGGGATCTCTGGGGCCAACGTCCTGACTTTC. It specifies CASSYRPGISGANVLTF.

The J gene is TRBJ2-7, the V gene TRBV19; 9 bases line up with TRBD2. Germline V lookup: CDR1 LNHDA, CDR2 SQIVND (reference sequence). Trimming removed 5 bases from V and 2 bases from J; junction bases left unmatched: 4. CDR3 size: 14 residues. The CDR3 region is CASSPGTSPYEQYF. The CDR3 DNA follows: TGTGCCAGTAGTCCCGGGACTAGCCCCTACGAGCAGTACTTC.

The V and J genes are TRBV4-2 and TRBJ2-7; 7 positions match TRBD1. The ends lost 1 base at V and 2 bases at J; junction bases unmatched: 8. The CDR3 sequence is 16 residues long. Germline values: CDR1 LGHNA, CDR2 YNFKEQ. The CDR3 loop reads CASSQGPGQRTYEQYF. The CDR3, as DNA: TGTGCCAGCAGCCAAGGGCCGGGACAGAGAACCTACGAGCAGTACTTC.

The CDR3 nucleotides read TGTGCCAGCACCCTCGGGGGATTCACAGATACGCAGTATTTT. Amino acids: CASTLGGFTDTQYF. The chain recombines TRBV5-8 with TRBJ2-3, with D possibly TRBD2 on 6 matching bases. The CDR3 consists of 14 residues. V was cut by 6 bases and J by 2 bases, with 13 bases left in between. CDR1 is SGHTS and CDR2 is YDEGEE in the germline V gene.

The chain carries TRBV28 and TRBJ2-7; 11 bases match TRBD2. V trimming: 5 bases; J trimming: 2 bases; junction bases outside the gene matches: 5. The CDR3 runs to 15 residues. Per germline, CDR1 MDHEN and CDR2 SYDVKM. In DNA, the CDR3 is TGTGCCAGCAGTCATAGCGGGAGGGCCACCTACGAGCAGTACTTC. Its translation is CASSHSGRATYEQYF. Full variable domain (remainder filled in from reference TRBV28 and TRBJ2-7): DVKVTQSSRYLVKRTGEKVFLECVQDMDHENMFWYRQDPGLGLRLIYFSYDVKMKEKGDIPEGYSVSREKKERFSLILESASTNQTSMYLCASSHSGRATYEQYFGPGTRLTVT.

This clone has just one count. CDR3 coding DNA: TGCGCCAGCAGCCAGGCTAGCGGGGGGGTTTTGGAGACCCAGTACTTC. Encoded protein: CASSQASGGVLETQYF. V gene TRBV4-1 combines with J gene TRBJ2-5; 12 positions match TRBD2. Looked up from germline, CDR1 is MGHRA and CDR2 is YSYEKL. The CDR3 runs to 16 residues. V shed 3 bases and J 5 bases; nucleotides not matched to a gene: 7.

This chain joins TRBV7-3 and TRBJ2-5; 8 bases are a match to TRBD2. CDR3 length: 13 residues. V lost 5 bases and J lost 5; bases outside the gene matches: 4. Germline lookup yields CDR1 SGHTA and CDR2 FQGTGA. CDR3 region: CASSPAGGETQYF. The CDR3 region has the DNA TGTGCCAGCAGCCCTGCGGGAGGCGAGACCCAGTACTTC.

In its sample, this clone was seen a few times. The V and J genes are TRBV30 and TRBJ1-1; no definite D call. V lost 0 bases and J 6 bases, leaving 8 bases between the germline ends. The CDR3 covers 12 residues. Germline CDR1 and CDR2: GTSNPN and SVGIG (reference sequence). CDR3 in amino acids: CAWSVPGAEAFF. The CDR3 DNA is TGTGCCTGGAGTGTACCCGGGGCTGAAGCTTTCTTT.

V and J are TRBV12-5 and TRBJ2-1; D is unresolved. The CDR3 has 15 residues. Germline CDR1 is LGHNT and CDR2 is FRNRAP. Trimming took off 5 bases at V and 2 bases at J, with 13 bases between the two ends. CDR3 coding DNA: TGTGCTAGTGGTCACCGTTCTACAGCCTACAATGAGCAGTTCTTC. This encodes CASGHRSTAYNEQFF.

This sequence joins TRBV27 and TRBJ2-3, with D perhaps matching TRBD1 (8 bases). V was pared by 2 bases and J by 0 bases, with 27 bases between. Germline CDR1 and CDR2: MNHEY and SMNVEV (reference sequence). The CDR3 loop spans 21 amino acids. The CDR3 spells CASSLEPPAGSGQVSTDTQYF. The CDR3 DNA follows: TGTGCCAGCAGTTTAGAACCACCAGCGGGGTCGGGACAGGTTAGCACAGATACGCAGTATTTT.